This is a list of T cell receptor beta chains from one sample in a study of blood T cell repertoires in COVID-19. TCRdb keeps only in-frame clones here, not all; method: immunoSEQ multiplex PCR. The sample comprises about 120,000 clones, roughly four fifths of which are singletons, and about 12% rests with the top ten. The sequencing input was peripheral blood. These receptors originate from a human donor in a cohort sampled during active COVID-19. The CDR3 runs from the conserved cysteine through the conserved F or W. A D gene is named only where the DNA matches it firmly. Clone size appears in some rows only: once, few, many, or a class for an expanded clone.

clone size: -
J gene: TRBJ1-3
D gene: TRBD1
V gene: TRBV7-9
CDR3 length: 15
CDR3 protein: CASSAQGVSGNTIYF
CDR3 DNA: TGTGCCAGCAGCGCGCAGGGGGTCTCTGGAAACACCATATATTTT

clone size: -
J gene: TRBJ2-7
D gene: TRBD2
V gene: TRBV9
CDR3 length: 15
CDR3 protein: CASSVAGTRGHEQYF
CDR3 DNA: TGTGCCAGCAGCGTAGCCGGGACTAGGGGCCACGAGCAGTACTTC

clone size: -
J gene: TRBJ2-7
D gene: TRBD1
V gene: TRBV2
CDR3 length: 14
CDR3 protein: CASSAGTGPYEQYF
CDR3 DNA: TGTGCCAGCAGCGCCGGGACAGGACCCTACGAGCAGTACTTC

clone size: -
J gene: TRBJ1-3
D gene: -
V gene: TRBV18
CDR3 length: 15
CDR3 protein: CASSPPARAGNTIYF
CDR3 DNA: TGTGCCAGCTCACCACCCGCCAGGGCTGGAAACACCATATATTTT

clone size: -
J gene: TRBJ2-7
D gene: TRBD1
V gene: TRBV6-5
CDR3 length: 15
CDR3 protein: CASSFRDRGPYEQYF
CDR3 DNA: TGTGCCAGCAGTTTCCGGGACAGGGGCCCCTACGAGCAGTACTTC

clone size: -
J gene: TRBJ1-2
D gene: -
V gene: TRBV2
CDR3 length: 12
CDR3 protein: CASSETVYGYTF
CDR3 DNA: TGTGCCAGCAGTGAGACAGTGTATGGCTACACCTTC

clone size: few
J gene: TRBJ1-5
D gene: -
V gene: TRBV6-2/TRBV6-3
CDR3 length: 18
CDR3 protein: CASRFGGMIMDGNQPQHF
CDR3 DNA: TGTGCCAGCCGTTTTGGGGGGATGATCATGGATGGCAATCAGCCCCAGCATTTT

clone size: -
J gene: TRBJ2-1
D gene: -
V gene: TRBV6-2/TRBV6-3
CDR3 length: 12
CDR3 protein: CASSPPDNEQFF
CDR3 DNA: TGTGCCAGCAGTCCCCCGGACAATGAGCAGTTCTTC

clone size: -
J gene: TRBJ2-5
D gene: -
V gene: TRBV18
CDR3 length: 11
CDR3 protein: CATRGYETQYF
CDR3 DNA: TGTGCCACCCGGGGGTACGAGACCCAGTACTTC

clone size: once
J gene: TRBJ2-5
D gene: TRBD2
V gene: TRBV7-9
CDR3 length: 15
CDR3 protein: CASSPLAGHQETQYF
CDR3 DNA: TGTGCCAGCAGCCCACTAGCGGGACACCAAGAGACCCAGTACTTC

clone size: once
J gene: TRBJ2-3
D gene: -
V gene: TRBV9
CDR3 length: 15
CDR3 protein: CASSVAGANTDTQYF
CDR3 DNA: TGTGCCAGCAGCGTCGCGGGGGCGAACACAGATACGCAGTATTTT

clone size: -
J gene: TRBJ2-5
D gene: TRBD1
V gene: TRBV15
CDR3 length: 15
CDR3 protein: CATTTDRGRLETQYF
CDR3 DNA: TGTGCCACCACGACGGACAGGGGGCGCTTGGAGACCCAGTACTTC

clone size: -
J gene: TRBJ1-3
D gene: -
V gene: TRBV5-5
CDR3 length: 18
CDR3 protein: CASSLAQGRGNSGNTIYF
CDR3 DNA: TGTGCCAGCAGCTTGGCCCAGGGGAGGGGAAACTCTGGAAACACCATATATTTT

clone size: -
J gene: TRBJ1-1
D gene: TRBD1
V gene: TRBV10-3
CDR3 length: 16
CDR3 protein: CAISEGTGGLGGEAFF
CDR3 DNA: TGTGCCATCAGTGAGGGGACAGGGGGCTTGGGGGGTGAAGCTTTCTTT

clone size: -
J gene: TRBJ1-3
D gene: -
V gene: TRBV5-1
CDR3 length: 16
CDR3 protein: CASSLGLPGSGNTIYF
CDR3 DNA: TGCGCCAGCAGCTTGGGTCTCCCAGGCTCTGGAAACACCATATATTTT

clone size: -
J gene: TRBJ1-6
D gene: -
V gene: TRBV2
CDR3 length: 15
CDR3 protein: CASKHPVSDSSPLHF
CDR3 DNA: TGTGCCAGCAAACACCCAGTATCGGACTCCTCACCCCTCCACTTT

clone size: -
J gene: TRBJ1-3
D gene: TRBD1
V gene: TRBV7-2
CDR3 length: 14
CDR3 protein: CASSWDSAGNTIYF
CDR3 DNA: TGTGCCAGCAGCTGGGACAGCGCTGGAAACACCATATATTTT

clone size: -
J gene: TRBJ2-3
D gene: TRBD1
V gene: TRBV4-3
CDR3 length: 19
CDR3 protein: CASSQDSWGTGISTDTQYF
CDR3 DNA: TGCGCCAGCAGCCAAGATTCTTGGGGGACAGGCATTAGCACAGATACGCAGTATTTT

clone size: once
J gene: TRBJ2-2
D gene: -
V gene: TRBV14
CDR3 length: 15
CDR3 protein: CASRRTGEVTGELFF
CDR3 DNA: TGTGCCAGCAGGCGCACTGGGGAGGTCACCGGGGAGCTGTTTTTT

clone size: -
J gene: TRBJ1-2
D gene: TRBD1
V gene: TRBV5-1
CDR3 length: 15
CDR3 protein: CASSSGTGGIYGYTF
CDR3 DNA: TGCGCCAGCAGCTCCGGGACAGGGGGCATCTATGGCTACACCTTC

clone size: -
J gene: TRBJ1-4
D gene: -
V gene: TRBV7-8
CDR3 length: 14
CDR3 protein: CASSTRGPGEKLFF
CDR3 DNA: TGTGCCAGCAGCACGCGGGGCCCCGGTGAAAAACTGTTTTTT

clone size: -
J gene: TRBJ2-7
D gene: TRBD2
V gene: TRBV3-1/TRBV3-2
CDR3 length: 16
CDR3 protein: CASSPRLAGGPYEQYF
CDR3 DNA: TGTGCCAGCAGCCCTCGACTAGCGGGGGGACCCTACGAGCAGTACTTC

clone size: -
J gene: TRBJ1-5
D gene: -
V gene: TRBV3-1/TRBV3-2
CDR3 length: 15
CDR3 protein: CASSHSRSGNQPQHF
CDR3 DNA: TGTGCCAGCAGCCATAGTAGGAGTGGCAATCAGCCCCAGCATTTT

clone size: -
J gene: TRBJ2-5
D gene: -
V gene: TRBV19
CDR3 length: 13
CDR3 protein: CASSPDPGETQYF
CDR3 DNA: TGTGCCAGTAGTCCGGACCCGGGGGAGACCCAGTACTTC

clone size: -
J gene: TRBJ1-1
D gene: -
V gene: TRBV6-5
CDR3 length: 13
CDR3 protein: CASSLARGFEAFF
CDR3 DNA: TGTGCCAGCAGCCTCGCTAGGGGATTTGAAGCTTTCTTT